This note documents a single TCR beta chain sequence. Its antigen remains unknown. Sequencing used immunoSEQ multiplex PCR; TCRdb keeps in-frame clones, though not all of them. Counted here are about 130,000 clones, 85% to 95% occurring once; the ten biggest clones make up 0.19%. The data were obtained in a study of graft-versus-host responses after intestinal transplantation. The material sequenced was unstimulated CD4+ T cells sorted from spleen or lymph node cells, taken before intestinal transplant. This TCR derives from a human donor who received an intestinal transplant.

CDR3 residues: CASSLARGQSSGANVLTF. The CDR3 nucleotides read TGTGCCAGCAGCTTAGCTAGGGGACAATCCTCTGGGGCCAACGTCCTGACTTTC. The genes are TRBV11-1 and TRBJ2-6; the D gene is possibly TRBD1 (6 bases). This CDR3 is built from 18 residues. Between the trimmed V and J ends, which lost 0 bases and 0 bases, there was a span of 12 bases. Per germline, CDR1 SGHAT and CDR2 FQDESV (reference sequence).